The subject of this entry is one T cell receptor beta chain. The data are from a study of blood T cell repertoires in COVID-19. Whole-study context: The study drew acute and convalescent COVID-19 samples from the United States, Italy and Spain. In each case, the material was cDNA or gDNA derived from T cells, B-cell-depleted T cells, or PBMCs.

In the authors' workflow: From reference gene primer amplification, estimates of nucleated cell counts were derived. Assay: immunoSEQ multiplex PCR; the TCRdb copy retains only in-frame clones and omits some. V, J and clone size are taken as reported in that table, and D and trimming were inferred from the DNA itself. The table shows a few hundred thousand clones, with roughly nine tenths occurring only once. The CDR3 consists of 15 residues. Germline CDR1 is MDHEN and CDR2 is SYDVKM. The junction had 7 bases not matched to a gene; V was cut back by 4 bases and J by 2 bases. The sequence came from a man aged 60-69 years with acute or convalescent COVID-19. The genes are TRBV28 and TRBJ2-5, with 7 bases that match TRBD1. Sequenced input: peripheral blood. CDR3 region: CASSSHGTAQETQYF. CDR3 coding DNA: TGTGCCAGCAGTTCGCATGGGACAGCTCAAGAGACCCAGTACTTC.